The 18 T cell receptor beta chains given below trace back to one sample, sequenced in a study of tumor-infiltrating lymphocytes in primary liver carcinoma. Both RNA and DNA were isolated together from around 18-30 mg of bulk tissue that had not been sorted. TCR beta cDNA was prepared out of 500 ng total RNA by means of a constant-region primer. The TCR beta library was amplified through three nested multiplex PCR rounds in a modified ARM-PCR procedure. The study ran its first two PCR rounds for roughly 10 cycles each, using TRBV1-TRBV30 forward primers and a C-beta reverse primer. TCRdb re-called the multiplex PCR reads through MiXCR, storing one row per CDR3 protein. Altogether about 70,000 distinct CDR3 sequences are present, roughly three quarters being singletons, with the ten largest covering around a quarter. The source material was liver tumor tissue from sampling region 4. Noted subset: tumor region T4, right-lateral pole. The receptors shown here come from a man in his forties or fifties with primary liver carcinoma and hepatitis B virus infection.

In regard to this clonotype: One end of the junction fails to match germline, which may point to a read error. The rearrangement joins TRBV10-3 to TRBJ2-3; 8 nucleotides align to TRBD2. CDR1 ENHRY and CDR2 SYGVKD come from the germline V gene. There are 15 residues in the CDR3. CDR3 in amino acids: CAVSESKAGADRQYF. CDR3 bases: TGTGCCGTCAGTGAGTCGAAAGCGGGAGCAGATAGGCAGTATTTT.

This clonotype was counted ten times or more. The chain links TRBV4-1 to TRBJ2-7; tentatively, D is TRBD1 or TRBD2 (5 bases each). The ends were cut back, 5 bases at V and 2 bases at J, with 19 bases in the middle. The CDR3 is 16 amino acids. Germline values: CDR1 MGHRA, CDR2 YSYEKL. The CDR3 is CASSATWGPAAYEQYF. CDR3 nucleotides: TGCGCCAGCAGCGCAACATGGGGACCGGCAGCCTACGAGCAGTACTTC.

With respect to this clonotype: The junction differs from germline at one of its ends, possibly a read error. The chain links TRBV29-1 to TRBJ2-6, with D perhaps TRBD1 or TRBD2 (5 bases each). Germline V gene data show CDR1 as SQVTM and CDR2 as ANQGSEA. This CDR3 contains 14 residues. The CDR3: CSAEGGPGANVMTF. For the CDR3, the DNA is TGTAGCGCTGAAGGTGGGCCTGGGGCCAACGTCATGACTTTC. Filled out from reference TRBV29-1 and TRBJ2-6, the complete variable domain reads SAVISQKPSRDICQRGTSLTIQCQVDSQVTMMFWYRQQPGQSLTLIATANQGSEATYESGFVIDKFPISRPNLTFSTLTVSNMSPEDSSIYLCSAEGGPGANVMTFGAGSRLTVL.

A word on this clonotype: Germline and junction disagree at one end, which may indicate a read error. The chain links TRBV28 to TRBJ2-7, with D possibly matching TRBD1 (6 bases). CDR1 is MDHEN and CDR2 is SYDVKM in the germline V gene. This CDR3 region has 14 residues. CDR3 coding DNA: TGTGCTAGCAGCCCGACAGGTTTGTCCTACGAGAAGTACTTC. Amino acids: CASSPTGLSYEKYF.

Notes on this clonotype: The junction does not match germline at one end; this may be a read error. The chain employs TRBV6-1 and TRBJ2-7, with 8 bases fitting TRBD2. CDR3 length: 14 residues. The V gene's germline CDR1 is MNHNS and CDR2 SASEGT. The CDR3: CATQPRAGVYGQNF. The CDR3 DNA is TGTGCCACCCAACCCCGAGCGGGAGTCTACGGGCAGAACTTC.

Remarks on this clonotype: Germline and junction disagree at one end, which may indicate a read error. The J gene is TRBJ1-5, the V gene TRBV6-6, with D tentatively TRBD1 (5 bases). CDR3 length: 13 amino acids. Per germline, CDR1 MNHNY and CDR2 SVGAGI (reference sequence). CDR3 sequence reads: CASRDGINQPQHF. The CDR3 DNA reads as TGCGCCAGCAGGGACGGTATCAATCAGCCCCAGCATTTT.

Regarding this clonotype: Lacking the conserved final phenylalanine or tryptophan, this CDR3 likely reflects a read error. This rearrangement joins TRBV11-2 to TRBJ2-7; TRBD2 matches 7 bases. V trimming: 2 bases; J trimming: 6 bases; junction bases outside the gene matches: 16. The CDR3 is 17 amino acids. Germline CDR1 is SGHAT and CDR2 is FQNNGV. CDR3 in DNA: TGTGCCAGCAGCTTAATTGGTGGCTTAGCGGGCGCTGGCGAGCAGTACCTC. As protein: CASSLIGGLAGAGEQYL.

The rearrangement uses TRBV29-1 and TRBJ2-7, with a weak D call TRBD1 (6 bases). The CDR3 is 12 residues long. Germline CDR1 and CDR2: SQVTM and ANQGSEA. V lost 6 bases, J lost 3 bases, and 12 bases lay in between. The CDR3 DNA follows: TGCAGCGTCGACGGACAGCACTACGAGCAGTACTTC. Translation: CSVDGQHYEQYF.

This chain connects TRBV20-1 to TRBJ2-5, with 7 bases that match TRBD2. Per the germline V gene, CDR1 is DFQATT and CDR2 is SNEGSKA (reference sequence). The trim removed 0 bases at V and 5 bases at J, leaving 15 bases unmatched. This CDR3 is 17 amino acids long. CDR3 region: CSAREVAGLSIMETQYF. CDR3 nucleotide sequence: TGCAGTGCTAGAGAGGTAGCGGGTCTTTCCATTATGGAGACCCAGTACTTC.

This clonotype has a count of ten or more. The rearrangement joins TRBV2 to TRBJ2-3, with TRBD2 matching over 8 bases. Unmatched junction bases numbered 5, after V lost 3 bases and J lost 0 bases. The CDR3 runs to 16 residues. Germline V CDR1 and CDR2: SNHLY, FYNNEI. CDR3 region: CASSDQRERSTDTQYF. CDR3 DNA: TGTGCCAGCAGTGATCAGCGGGAGAGGAGCACAGATACGCAGTATTTT. Full variable domain (outside the CDR3, taken from reference TRBV2 and TRBJ2-3): EPEVTQTPSHQVTQMGQEVILRCVPISNHLYFYWYRQILGQKVEFLVSFYNNEISEKSEIFDDQFSVERPDGSNFTLKIRSTKLEDSAMYFCASSDQRERSTDTQYFGPGTRLTVL.

In the case of this clonotype: This sequence may be a read error, since a much larger clone differs from it by one base. The chain is built from TRBV28 and TRBJ2-7; 7 bases are a match to TRBD2. Germline loops: CDR1 MDHEN, CDR2 SYDVKM. The CDR3 is 15 amino acids. In DNA, the CDR3 is TGTGCCAGCACCTTGGGCGGGGGACTTTCCTACGAGCAGCACTTC. It codes for CASTLGGGLSYEQHF.

This clonotype has only a few counts. A much more abundant neighbour one base away suggests this may be a read error. The chain employs TRBV5-6 and TRBJ2-1; D unclear. The germline V gene has CDR1 SGHDT and CDR2 YYEEEE. CDR3 size: 13 residues. The V and J ends lost 2 bases and 4 bases respectively, with 7 bases between them. The CDR3 protein is CASSFGSYNEQFF. The CDR3 DNA reads as TGTGCCAGCAGCTTCGGGTCTTACAATGAGCAGTTCTTC.

In this sample, this clonotype turned up once. The gene calls are TRBV11-2 and TRBJ2-2, with 8 bases aligning to TRBD2. From germline, CDR1 is SGHAT and CDR2 FQNNGV. This CDR3 comprises 19 residues. V gave up 9 bases and J gave up 2 bases; unmatched junction bases: 20. CDR3 in amino acids: CARSPGGRLARLNTGELFF. The CDR3 DNA sequence: TGTGCCAGGAGCCCGGGAGGGCGACTAGCGCGTCTTAACACCGGGGAGCTGTTTTTT.

To note about this clonotype: Given the absence of the conserved phenylalanine or tryptophan at the CDR3 end, a read error is likely. The chain recombines TRBV11-2 with TRBJ2-1, with unresolved D. The CDR3 is 12 amino acids. The germline V gene has CDR1 SGHAT and CDR2 FQNNGV. In DNA form, the CDR3 reads TGTACCAGCAACCCGGAGTACAATGAGCAGTTCTTA. Translating it yields CTSNPEYNEQFL.

This clonotype was counted once. The conserved final phenylalanine or tryptophan is absent from the CDR3, which likely points to a read error. The CDR3 here is CSVGDREGTQYI. Here the CDR3 DNA reads TGCAGCGTGGGGGACCGAGAAGGGACCCAGTACATC. The genes are TRBV29-1 and TRBJ2-5, with D perhaps TRBD1 or TRBD2 (5 bases each). The CDR3 extends over 12 amino acids. V gave up 6 bases and J gave up 7 bases, with 15 bases separating them. Germline CDR1 and CDR2: SQVTM and ANQGSEA.

Notes on this clonotype: An end of the junction does not agree with germline; a read error may underlie this. The J gene is TRBJ2-5, the V gene TRBV29-1; 9 bases agree with TRBD1. Germline loops: CDR1 SQVTM, CDR2 ANQGSEA. The CDR3 is 13 amino acids. The CDR3 nucleotides read TGCAGCGCACGCCGGGACAGGGTAGAGACCCAGTATTTC. Its protein product is CSARRDRVETQYF.

This clonotype was observed a few times. The chain carries TRBV11-2 and TRBJ1-1; D is perhaps TRBD1 (5 bases). Germline CDR1 is SGHAT and CDR2 is FQNNGV. CDR3 size: 15 residues. V lost 2 bases to trimming and J lost 7 bases, with 17 bases between them. CDR3 bases: TGTGCCAGCAGCTTAAGGGATCGGGGGAGAATTGAAGCTTTCTTT. Its protein product is CASSLRDRGRIEAFF.

Note on this clonotype: This sequence may be a read error, since a much larger clone differs from it by one base. The V gene is TRBV7-9, the J gene TRBJ1-2; 8 bases are a match to TRBD1. Per germline, CDR1 SEHNR and CDR2 FQNEAQ (reference sequence). This CDR3 region has 14 residues. CDR3 bases: TGTGGCAGCAGCCACGACAGGGGCAATTATGGCTACACCTTC. This encodes CGSSHDRGNYGYTF. The full variable domain, in which reference TRBV7-9 and TRBJ1-2 provide the parts outside the CDR3, is DTGVSQNPRHKITKRGQNVTFRCDPISEHNRLYWYRQTLGQGPEFLTYFQNEAQLEKSRLLSDRFSAERPKGSFSTLEIQRTEQGDSAMYLCGSSHDRGNYGYTFGSGTRLTVV.